A single sample is the source of the 2 T cell receptor beta chains below, sequenced in a study of graft-versus-host responses after intestinal transplantation. The method was immunoSEQ multiplex PCR; TCRdb's version includes in-frame clones alone and lacks a portion of them. The sample lists tens of thousands of clones; roughly 92% were seen once. These TCRs are of unknown antigen specificity. The source was unstimulated CD4+ T cells sorted from spleen or lymph node cells, collected before intestinal transplant. These receptors were taken from a human donor who received an intestinal transplant.

This sequence joins TRBV29-1 and TRBJ1-2; D is ambiguous. Trimming removed 6 bases from V and 7 bases from J, with 6 bases in between. Germline CDR1 reads SQVTM; CDR2 reads ANQGSEA. The CDR3 is 9 amino acids. DNA for the CDR3: TGCAGCGTGTCGGTTGGCTACACCTTC. Translation: CSVSVGYTF. Complete variable domain (other parts from reference TRBV29-1 and TRBJ1-2): SAVISQKPSRDICQRGTSLTIQCQVDSQVTMMFWYRQQPGQSLTLIATANQGSEATYESGFVIDKFPISRPNLTFSTLTVSNMSPEDSSIYLCSVSVGYTFGSGTRLTVV.

The CDR3 loop is CASSVTGTGGQPQHF. CDR3 in DNA: TGTGCCAGCAGTGTCACCGGGACAGGGGGTCAGCCCCAGCATTTT. This chain uses TRBV6-1 with TRBJ1-5, with TRBD1 identical over 11 bases. The J segment lost 6 bases and the V segment lost 4 bases, leaving 5 bases of the junction unmatched. The CDR3 totals 15 residues. Germline CDR1 MNHNS, CDR2 SASEGT.